The 5 T cell receptor beta chains below all came from one sample that was sequenced in a study of blood T cell repertoires in COVID-19. The repertoire was sequenced with immunoSEQ multiplex PCR; TCRdb's copy has only in-frame clones and lacks some. The data show approximately 200,000 clones, approximately 80% seen once. Material: PBMCs or T cells enriched from blood (not recorded which). Receptors were obtained from a woman between 40 and 55 years old with acute COVID-19.

This clone was found a few times. V gene TRBV10-2 combines with J gene TRBJ1-1, with a weak D call TRBD1 (6 bases). Germline V gives CDR1 WSHSY, CDR2 SAAADI. The CDR3 consists of 15 residues. V was trimmed by 1 base and J by 1 base, leaving 10 bases between them. The CDR3 DNA is TGCGCCAGCAGTGAGTTGTACAGGGCGAACACTGAAGCTTTCTTT. Encoded protein: CASSELYRANTEAFF.

The V gene is TRBV24-1, the J gene TRBJ1-5; unclear D gene. From germline, CDR1 is KGHDR and CDR2 SFDVKD. V dropped 0 bases and J dropped 2 bases, with 7 bases sitting between them. The CDR3 has 15 amino acids. The CDR3 nucleotides are TGTGCCACCAGTGATTTGGGTGCGGGCAATCAGCCCCAGCATTTT. It codes for CATSDLGAGNQPQHF.

This chain links TRBV5-8 with TRBJ1-5; no reliable D call. The CDR3 totals 13 residues. Germline V gives CDR1 SGHTS, CDR2 YDEGEE. Trimming cost V 0 bases and J 5 bases, with 6 bases left between them. CDR3 loop: CASSLDSHQPQHF. The CDR3 nucleotides are TGTGCCAGCAGCTTGGACAGTCATCAGCCCCAGCATTTT.

The rearrangement joins TRBV2 to TRBJ1-3; D may be TRBD1 (6 bases). The CDR3 covers 16 residues. CDR1 is SNHLY, CDR2 FYNNEI, per germline. V was cut by 7 bases and J by 0 bases, with 16 bases left in between. The CDR3 bases are TGTGCCAGCACTAGGAGACAGGCGAGCTCTGGAAACACCATATATTTT. Encoded protein: CASTRRQASSGNTIYF.

The chain has TRBV12-3 or TRBV12-4 and TRBJ2-3; 8 bases fit TRBD1. There are 13 residues in the CDR3. The V gene end was trimmed by 6 bases and the J gene end by 9 bases; junction bases not matched to a gene: 8. The CDR3 sequence is CASRLDRADTQYF. The CDR3 DNA reads as TGTGCCAGCAGATTGGACAGGGCTGACACGCAGTATTTT.